The next 20 T cell receptor beta chains were all read from a single sample in a study of T-cell reconstitution after alpha-beta-depleted transplantation in children. General study findings and limits: From newly produced T cells came most of the T-cell counts and diversity one year after transplant.

Unique molecular identifiers were used to barcode this TCRbeta library. TCRdb used MiXCR to reprocess the PCR reads, holding one entry per CDR3 protein. In the table there are some 300,000 distinct CDR3 sequences, roughly 7.8% of which are singletons. These TCRs are of unknown antigen specificity. This material consisted of peripheral blood, taken 360 days after TCRalphabeta/CD19-depleted stem cell transplant. These receptor sequences come from a female patient aged 2-15 years who had a stem cell transplant for Fanconi anemia, so the T cells may come from the graft donor.

The CDR3 DNA is TGCAGTGCTAGCCCGACAGGGAGACGGAATGGCTACACCTTC. It translates to CSASPTGRRNGYTF. The chain couples TRBV20-1 to TRBJ1-2; 7 bases align to TRBD1. The length of the CDR3 is 14 residues. The germline V gene encodes CDR1 DFQATT and CDR2 SNEGSKA (reference sequence). J gave up 6 bases and V 3 bases, and 10 bases lay outside the gene matches.

This rearrangement joins TRBV4-2 to TRBJ2-3; 12 nucleotides match TRBD1. The V gene end was trimmed by 1 base and the J gene end by 0 bases; junction bases not matched to a gene: 5. This CDR3 has 18 amino acids. The V gene's germline CDR1 is LGHNA and CDR2 YNFKEQ. DNA of the CDR3: TGTGCCAGCAGCCAAGTTGGGACAGGGGGCGGAAGCACAGATACGCAGTATTTT. Residues: CASSQVGTGGGSTDTQYF.

This clonotype came up many times. The chain employs TRBV5-1 and TRBJ2-7, with D hard to call. This CDR3 has 15 residues. V was pared by 2 bases and J by 0 bases, with 12 bases between. Germline V gives CDR1 SGHRS, CDR2 YFSETQ. The CDR3 protein is CASSFGPQSSYEQYF. CDR3 DNA: TGCGCCAGCAGCTTTGGTCCGCAGAGCTCCTACGAGCAGTACTTC.

The chain carries TRBV25-1 and TRBJ2-7; 7 bases fit TRBD2. From germline, CDR1 is MGHDK and CDR2 SYGVNS. The CDR3 runs 13 residues. V lost 4 bases to trimming and J lost 5 bases; unmatched junction nucleotides: 5. The CDR3 DNA is TGTGCCAGCAGTGTGGCAGGGAGGGACGAGCAGTACGTC. Its translation: CASSVAGRDEQYV.

This clonotype is a singleton in its sample. A read error may be the cause here, since a much bigger clone is one base away. This chain joins TRBV2 and TRBJ2-6; TRBD1 might be the D (6 bases). The CDR3 is made up of 17 amino acids. Germline-derived CDR1 and CDR2 are SNHLY and FYNNEI. This chain's CDR3 is CASSKDRGPSGANVLAF. CDR3 sequence (DNA): TGTGCCAGCAGTAAGGACAGAGGACCCTCTGGGGCCAACGTCCTGGCTTTC.

This clonotype was seen at least ten times. The chain uses TRBV4-2 and TRBJ1-2, with TRBD1 identical over 9 bases. The CDR3 extends over 14 amino acids. The germline V gene has CDR1 LGHNA and CDR2 YNFKEQ. The V and J ends lost 7 bases and 6 bases, in that order; junction bases with no gene match: 9. The CDR3 nucleotides are TGTGCCAGCACCAAGGGACAGGGAGGGGATGGCTACACCTTC. It is translated as CASTKGQGGDGYTF.

This clonotype appeared many times. The chain recombines TRBV5-1 with TRBJ2-1, with TRBD2 matching 12 bases. The CDR3 runs to 15 residues. Germline V CDR1 and CDR2: SGHRS, YFSETQ. V lost 4 bases to trimming and J lost 8 bases; unmatched junction nucleotides: 7. This CDR3 is CASSTRLAGVYEQFF. The CDR3 DNA follows: TGCGCCAGCAGCACGAGACTAGCGGGAGTCTATGAGCAGTTCTTC.

This clonotype was seen many times. The chain has TRBV6-2 or TRBV6-3 and TRBJ1-5; maybe TRBD1 (5 bases). Trimming shortened V by 5 bases and J by 3 bases, and 14 bases separated the two germline ends. The CDR3 contains 15 residues. The V gene's germline CDR1 is MNHEY and CDR2 SVGEGT. The CDR3 is CASSRDGGFNQPQHF. CDR3 DNA sequence: TGTGCCAGCAGTAGGGACGGAGGCTTCAATCAGCCCCAGCATTTT.

Many counts were recorded for this clonotype. V and J are TRBV20-1 and TRBJ1-2; no definite D call. The germline CDR1 and CDR2 sequences are DFQATT and SNEGSKA (reference sequence). CDR3 size: 11 residues. Trimming pared 6 bases from V and 5 bases from J, leaving 10 bases between. The CDR3 loop reads CSAHPEYGYTF. The CDR3 coding sequence is TGCAGTGCGCATCCGGAATATGGCTACACCTTC.

The J gene is TRBJ2-5, the V gene TRBV5-1; 12 bases match TRBD2. V shed 0 bases, J shed 5 bases, and the junction held 2 bases outside the gene matches. Germline CDR1 SGHRS, CDR2 YFSETQ. The CDR3 loop spans 15 amino acids. The CDR3 protein is CASSLAGTSGETQYF. CDR3 sequence (DNA): TGCGCCAGCAGCTTGGCTGGGACTAGCGGGGAGACCCAGTACTTC.

This clonotype was detected a few times. The chain couples TRBV4-3 to TRBJ2-2; no definite D call. V was trimmed by 0 bases and J by 0 bases, leaving 17 bases between them. The CDR3 spans 19 residues. Germline CDR1 LGHNA, CDR2 YSLEER. Written as DNA, the CDR3 is TGCGCCAGCAGCCAAGAGATGACCCTTTATCTTGCGAACACCGGGGAGCTGTTTTTT. Translated: CASSQEMTLYLANTGELFF.

This clonotype showed up just a few times. This sequence joins TRBV5-4 and TRBJ2-7, with TRBD1 matching over 8 bases. Germline V gene lookup returns CDR1 SGHNT and CDR2 YYREEE (reference sequence). With V trimmed by 4 bases and J by 4 bases, 10 bases remained unmatched. The CDR3 spans 15 residues. The DNA for the CDR3 is TGTGCCAGCAGCCACCCGGGACAGGCGCCTTACGAGCAGTACTTC. The encoded protein is CASSHPGQAPYEQYF.

This clonotype came up a few times. The DNA for the CDR3 is TGTGCCAGCAGCGCCCCGGGTGGGAACACTGAAGCTTTCTTT. Its translation is CASSAPGGNTEAFF. The chain has TRBV28 and TRBJ1-1; D is ambiguous. This CDR3 region has 14 residues. V shed 6 bases and J shed 1 base, with 12 bases lying between them. The germline V gene encodes CDR1 MDHEN and CDR2 SYDVKM. Based on the CDR3 plus reference TRBV28 and TRBJ1-1, the full variable domain is DVKVTQSSRYLVKRTGEKVFLECVQDMDHENMFWYRQDPGLGLRLIYFSYDVKMKEKGDIPEGYSVSREKKERFSLILESASTNQTSMYLCASSAPGGNTEAFFGQGTRLTVV.

This rearrangement joins TRBV18 to TRBJ2-3; unclear D gene. The CDR3 length is 15 residues. Germline values: CDR1 KGHSH, CDR2 LQKENI. Deletions cut 4 bases from V and 6 bases from J, with 17 bases between. The CDR3 DNA reads as TGTGCCAGCTCACTAGGGATGTCGAGCAGTGATACGCAGTATTTT. This sequence encodes CASSLGMSSSDTQYF.

The gene calls are TRBV9 and TRBJ1-2; D perhaps matches TRBD1 (6 bases). The CDR3 has 14 amino acids. Deletions cut 0 bases from V and 2 bases from J, with 8 bases between. CDR1 is SGDLS and CDR2 is YYNGEE in the germline V gene. The chain's CDR3 is CASSVVDRNYGYTF. CDR3 sequence (DNA): TGTGCCAGCAGCGTAGTCGACAGGAACTATGGCTACACCTTC.

Many counts were recorded for this clonotype. The chain couples TRBV20-1 to TRBJ2-7; 10 nucleotides line up with TRBD1. V shed 0 bases and J 3 bases; nucleotides not matched to a gene: 5. The CDR3 runs to 15 residues. The V gene's germline CDR1 is DFQATT and CDR2 SNEGSKA (reference sequence). The CDR3 DNA is TGCAGTGCTAGAGATTTGGGACAGGGGCTCTACGAGCAGTACTTC. Amino acids: CSARDLGQGLYEQYF.

This clonotype showed up many times. The gene calls are TRBV20-1 and TRBJ2-2, with 11 bases lining up with TRBD2. CDR1 DFQATT and CDR2 SNEGSKA come from the germline V gene (reference sequence). The CDR3 loop spans 17 amino acids. V trimming: 3 bases; J trimming: 3 bases; junction bases outside the gene matches: 9. The CDR3 spells CSARGTSGTRDTGELFF. CDR3 coding DNA: TGCAGTGCTAGGGGGACTAGCGGAACTCGGGACACCGGGGAGCTGTTTTTT.

A note on this clonotype: A much larger clone is a single base away; this may be a read error. Lacking the conserved final phenylalanine or tryptophan, this CDR3 likely reflects a read error. The chain is built from TRBV5-1 and TRBJ2-5; maybe TRBD1 (6 bases). CDR1 is SGHRS and CDR2 is YFSETQ in the germline V gene. The CDR3 loop spans 16 amino acids. The V end lost 1 base, the J end lost 4 bases, and 17 bases lay between the germline ends. The CDR3 is CASSLFRAGEGETQYS. As DNA, the CDR3 is TGCGCCAGCAGCTTGTTTCGTGCAGGGGAAGGAGAGACCCAGTACTCC.

The table lists this clonotype with a few counts. The J gene is TRBJ2-3, the V gene TRBV13; 8 nucleotides line up with TRBD1. Trimming at V came to 5 bases and at J to 3 bases, leaving 10 bases not matched to a gene. Germline CDR1 reads PRHDT; CDR2 reads FYEKMQ (reference sequence). The CDR3 length is 16 residues. The CDR3 nucleotides are TGTGCCAGCAGCCCAGACACAGGGGGTGGTACAGATACGCAGTATTTT. Its protein is CASSPDTGGGTDTQYF.

This clonotype occurred many times. This sequence joins TRBV9 and TRBJ2-3, with 10 bases that match TRBD1. The CDR3 loop spans 14 amino acids. The trim removed 2 bases at V and 4 bases at J, leaving 1 base unmatched. The germline V gene has CDR1 SGDLS and CDR2 YYNGEE. CDR3: CASSVTGGPDTQYF. In DNA form, the CDR3 reads TGTGCCAGCAGCGTGACAGGGGGCCCAGATACGCAGTATTTT.